Following are 26 T cell receptor beta chains from one sample sequenced in a study of beta chain features in type 1 diabetes. The study's findings and limits: Moderate but significant shortening of TCRB CDR3s was recorded in all four CD4+ subsets from Type 1 diabetes patients.

No antigen has been identified for these receptors. cDNA synthesis used the whole RNA isolate, giving expressed TCRB sequences. Profiling relied on immunoSEQ multiplex PCR, and the TCRdb table lists in-frame clones only, not all of them. The sample lists roughly 150,000 clones; about 7.9% were seen once. Sequencing was carried out using central memory CD4+ T cells from blood. These receptors all stem from a man in his late teens or twenties with type 1 diabetes.

The V call is TRBV30, the J call TRBJ2-1; TRBD2 matches at 9 bases. CDR1 is GTSNPN, CDR2 SVGIG, per germline (reference sequence). The junction had 4 bases not matched to a gene; V was cut back by 0 bases and J by 7 bases. The CDR3 length is 14 residues. CDR3 bases: TGTGCCTGGAGTGTCGGACTAGCGAGTAATGAGCAGTTCTTC. Protein sequence: CAWSVGLASNEQFF.

Many counts were recorded for this clone. The chain carries TRBV7-9 and TRBJ2-5, with D hard to call. The V gene's germline CDR1 is SEHNR and CDR2 FQNEAQ (reference sequence). The CDR3 loop spans 14 amino acids. The V gene lost 1 base and the J gene lost 5 bases, with 11 bases spanning the gap. CDR3: CASSLGSRKETQYF. In nucleotides, the CDR3 is TGTGCCAGCAGCTTAGGATCGAGAAAGGAGACCCAGTACTTC.

The chain combines TRBV18 with TRBJ2-7; 8 nucleotides line up with TRBD1. With V trimmed by 2 bases and J by 7 bases, 4 bases remained unmatched. This CDR3 spans 13 amino acids. From germline, CDR1 is KGHSH and CDR2 LQKENI. The CDR3 sequence: CASSPLTGEEQYF. The CDR3 region has the DNA TGTGCCAGCTCACCATTGACAGGGGAAGAGCAGTACTTC.

This clone was seen many times. The rearrangement joins TRBV6-5 to TRBJ2-7; D possibly corresponds to TRBD1 (6 bases). V shed 0 bases and J shed 4 bases, with 13 bases lying between them. This CDR3 is built from 15 residues. Germline V gene lookup returns CDR1 MNHEY and CDR2 SVGAGI. CDR3 sequence: CASSYSGQGWYEQYF. As DNA, the CDR3 is TGTGCCAGCAGTTACTCAGGCCAGGGGTGGTACGAGCAGTACTTC.

This clone was counted a few times. The chain employs TRBV18 and TRBJ2-5, with TRBD1 matching over 8 bases. Looked up from germline, CDR1 is KGHSH and CDR2 is LQKENI. The CDR3 is made up of 15 amino acids. J gave up 4 bases and V 0 bases, and 4 bases lay outside the gene matches. CDR3 protein: CASSPPGTGTETQYF. The CDR3 nucleotides read TGTGCCAGCTCACCACCTGGGACAGGAACAGAGACCCAGTACTTC.

This sequence joins TRBV30 and TRBJ1-4, with 10 bases aligning to TRBD1. Looked up from germline, CDR1 is GTSNPN and CDR2 is SVGIG (reference sequence). The CDR3 has 16 amino acids. This CDR3 reads CGLGTGAFATNEKLFF. The CDR3 DNA reads as TGTGGCCTCGGGACAGGGGCTTTCGCAACTAATGAAAAACTGTTTTTT.

The V call is TRBV9, the J call TRBJ2-7, with 11 bases identical to TRBD2. The CDR3 consists of 15 residues. Losses at the gene ends were 3 bases for V and 6 bases for J; bases not matched to a gene: 8. Germline V CDR1 and CDR2: SGDLS, YYNGEE. The CDR3 sequence: CASSAYGLAGGEQYF. The CDR3 DNA reads as TGTGCCAGCAGCGCCTACGGGCTAGCGGGGGGCGAGCAGTACTTC. Together with reference TRBV9 and TRBJ2-7, the CDR3 gives the full variable domain: DSGVTQTPKHLITATGQRVTLRCSPRSGDLSVYWYQQSLDQGLQFLIQYYNGEERAKGNILERFSAQQFPDLHSELNLSSLELGDSALYFCASSAYGLAGGEQYFGPGTRLTVT.

This clone has more than one count but fewer than ten. The V gene is TRBV6-1, the J gene TRBJ2-6, with TRBD2 as a possible D gene (6 bases). The CDR3 length is 15 residues. CDR1 MNHNS and CDR2 SASEGT come from the germline V gene. Deletions cut 4 bases from V and 2 bases from J, with 9 bases between. CDR3 residues: CASSGGRTGANVLTF. CDR3 nucleotide sequence: TGTGCCAGCAGTGGAGGGAGGACTGGGGCCAACGTCCTGACTTTC.

This clone has just a few counts. The chain joins TRBV27 to TRBJ1-3; 7 nucleotides line up with TRBD1. CDR1 is MNHEY, CDR2 SMNVEV, per germline (reference sequence). With 5 bases clipped from V and 2 bases from J, the junction kept 3 bases outside the gene matches. This CDR3 comprises 14 residues. The DNA of the CDR3 is TGTGCCAGCAGTGCAGACAGGGCTGGAAACACCATATATTTT. Amino acids: CASSADRAGNTIYF.

The CDR3 protein is CSARLSVGGEKLFF. The CDR3 DNA is TGCAGCGCCCGCCTATCGGTGGGGGGGGAAAAACTGTTTTTT. V gene TRBV29-1 combines with J gene TRBJ1-4, with a weak D call TRBD1 (5 bases). CDR1 is SQVTM and CDR2 is ANQGSEA in the germline V gene. Trimming stripped 7 bases from V and 8 bases from J, with 20 bases between. CDR3 length equals 14 residues.

V is TRBV5-1 and J is TRBJ2-3, with 7 nucleotides matching TRBD2. There are 16 residues in the CDR3. V gave up 3 bases and J gave up 0 bases; unmatched junction bases: 7. CDR1 SGHRS and CDR2 YFSETQ come from the germline V gene. CDR3: CASSSLADGSTDTQYF. The CDR3 bases are TGCGCCAGCAGCTCCCTAGCGGACGGAAGCACAGATACGCAGTATTTT.

This clone was seen only a few times. The V gene is TRBV30, the J gene TRBJ2-5, with 15 bases matching TRBD2. This CDR3 comprises 21 residues. The V segment lost 0 bases and the J segment 4 bases; nucleotides outside the gene matches: 18. Germline values: CDR1 GTSNPN, CDR2 SVGIG (reference sequence). The CDR3 DNA reads TGTGCCTGGAGTGTACTAGGAGGGACTAGCGGGGGGATGGGCGTTCGAGAGACCCAGTACTTC. Amino acid sequence: CAWSVLGGTSGGMGVRETQYF.

V is TRBV4-2 and J is TRBJ2-7; tentatively, D is TRBD1 (5 bases). The CDR3 sequence is 16 residues long. The V end was cut by 6 bases, the J end by 5 bases, with 23 bases between. Germline CDR1 LGHNA, CDR2 YNFKEQ. CDR3 sequence (DNA): TGTGCCAGCAGTTTAAACCCGAGCAGGGATTACCACGAGCAGTACTTC. This encodes CASSLNPSRDYHEQYF.

The chain is built from TRBV5-1 and TRBJ2-7; TRBD2 matches at 13 bases. Germline CDR1 and CDR2: SGHRS and YFSETQ. The V segment lost 2 bases and the J segment 3 bases; nucleotides outside the gene matches: 5. This CDR3 region has 16 residues. The CDR3 coding sequence is TGCGCCAGCAGCTTCGGGACTAGCGGGGTAAACTACGAGCAGTACTTC. It codes for CASSFGTSGVNYEQYF. The full variable domain, in which reference TRBV5-1 and TRBJ2-7 provide the parts outside the CDR3, is KAGVTQTPRYLIKTRGQQVTLSCSPISGHRSVSWYQQTPGQGLQFLFEYFSETQRNKGNFPGRFSGRQFSNSRSEMNVSTLELGDSALYLCASSFGTSGVNYEQYFGPGTRLTVT.

The CDR3 region has the DNA TGTGCCAGCAGTGAATTCTACAGGGGCCTTAATGAAAAACTGTTTTTT. Its protein is CASSEFYRGLNEKLFF. This sequence joins TRBV6-1 and TRBJ1-4; 7 nucleotides match TRBD1. Germline trimming cut 2 bases from V and 4 bases from J; bases unmatched to any gene: 7. The germline gives CDR1 MNHNS, CDR2 SASEGT. CDR3 length equals 16 residues.

The chain combines TRBV2 with TRBJ1-5; D remains ambiguous. Germline CDR1 is SNHLY and CDR2 is FYNNEI. V lost 6 bases to trimming and J lost 4 bases, with 7 bases between them. The CDR3 is 12 amino acids. The CDR3 sequence is CASSAMNQPQHF. In nucleotides, the CDR3 is TGTGCCAGCAGCGCTATGAATCAGCCCCAGCATTTT.

The rearrangement uses TRBV30 and TRBJ2-6; possibly TRBD2 for D (5 bases). From germline, CDR1 is GTSNPN and CDR2 SVGIG (reference sequence). V lost 1 base to trimming and J lost 2 bases, with 6 bases between them. The CDR3 sequence is 14 residues long. CDR3 in amino acids: CAWSGGTGANVLTF. CDR3 sequence (DNA): TGTGCCTGGAGTGGAGGGACTGGGGCCAACGTCCTGACTTTC.

This clone was recorded a few times. The chain carries TRBV6-5 and TRBJ1-1; TRBD1 agrees at 7 bases. Per germline, CDR1 MNHEY and CDR2 SVGAGI. The CDR3 loop spans 13 amino acids. Trimming cost V 4 bases and J 6 bases; bases outside gene matches: 5. CDR3 sequence: CASSFPGTAEAFF. CDR3 bases: TGTGCCAGCAGTTTCCCAGGGACAGCTGAAGCTTTCTTT.

This clone was detected once. The rearrangement joins TRBV2 to TRBJ2-7; 10 bases line up with TRBD1. CDR3 length: 14 residues. V gave up 7 bases and J gave up 6 bases; unmatched junction bases: 9. Germline lookup yields CDR1 SNHLY and CDR2 FYNNEI. The CDR3 protein is CASTRQGAILEQYF. The CDR3 nucleotides are TGTGCCAGCACTAGACAGGGGGCGATCCTCGAGCAGTACTTC. Complete variable domain (other parts from reference TRBV2 and TRBJ2-7): EPEVTQTPSHQVTQMGQEVILRCVPISNHLYFYWYRQILGQKVEFLVSFYNNEISEKSEIFDDQFSVERPDGSNFTLKIRSTKLEDSAMYFCASTRQGAILEQYFGPGTRLTVT.

This clone was seen ten or more times. The same CDR3 is also encoded by other DNA sequences in this sample. The rearrangement links TRBV9 to TRBJ1-6; TRBD1 matches at 8 bases. From germline, CDR1 is SGDLS and CDR2 YYNGEE. Unmatched junction bases numbered 0, after V lost 1 base and J lost 6 bases. This CDR3 has 14 residues. The CDR3 nucleotides read TGTGCCAGCAGCGTACAGGGGGCTAATTCACCCCTCCACTTT. It is translated as CASSVQGANSPLHF.

DNA of the CDR3: TGTGCCAGCAGCGTACAGGGGATGGGGTATGGCTACACCTTC. Protein sequence: CASSVQGMGYGYTF. The chain recombines TRBV7-9 with TRBJ1-2, with 7 bases lining up with TRBD1. CDR3 length: 14 amino acids. V lost 5 bases to trimming and J lost 5 bases; unmatched junction nucleotides: 8. Germline CDR1 reads SEHNR; CDR2 reads FQNEAQ (reference sequence). The whole variable domain, filled in from reference TRBV7-9 and TRBJ1-2, reads DTGVSQNPRHKITKRGQNVTFRCDPISEHNRLYWYRQTLGQGPEFLTYFQNEAQLEKSRLLSDRFSAERPKGSFSTLEIQRTEQGDSAMYLCASSVQGMGYGYTFGSGTRLTVV.

The rearrangement joins TRBV29-1 to TRBJ2-7; 7 bases align to TRBD2. Germline V gene sequence: CDR1 SQVTM, CDR2 ANQGSEA. Trimming at V came to 5 bases and at J to 2 bases, leaving 6 bases not matched to a gene. The CDR3 covers 13 residues. The CDR3 DNA is TGCAGCGTTCACCTCGCGGGAGCCTACGAGCAGTACTTC. Translating it yields CSVHLAGAYEQYF.

The chain has TRBV27 and TRBJ1-2, with 7 bases lining up with TRBD1. The CDR3 is 14 amino acids. The trim removed 5 bases at V and 4 bases at J, leaving 7 bases unmatched. Germline CDR1 MNHEY, CDR2 SMNVEV (reference sequence). This CDR3 reads CASSLNRGSYGYTF. CDR3 DNA: TGTGCCAGCAGTCTAAACAGGGGTAGCTATGGCTACACCTTC.

This chain uses TRBV7-2 with TRBJ2-7, with 16 bases that match TRBD2. The trim removed 5 bases at V and 7 bases at J, leaving 8 bases unmatched. The CDR3 has 16 amino acids. Germline lookup yields CDR1 SGHTA and CDR2 FQGNSA. CDR3 sequence: CASSLMGLAGGREQYF. For the CDR3, the DNA is TGTGCCAGCAGCCTAATGGGACTAGCGGGAGGGCGGGAGCAGTACTTC.

DNA of the CDR3: TGTGCCAGCAGAGGGGACTATACCCTAGCCAAAAACATTCAGTACTTC. This sequence encodes CASRGDYTLAKNIQYF. V gene TRBV6-6 combines with J gene TRBJ2-4, with TRBD2 matching 7 bases. The trim removed 6 bases at V and 0 bases at J, leaving 8 bases unmatched. The CDR3 is 16 amino acids. From germline, CDR1 is MNHNY and CDR2 SVGAGI (reference sequence).

This clone has ten or more counts. The chain is built from TRBV19 and TRBJ1-5, with D maybe TRBD1 (5 bases). Germline CDR1 reads LNHDA; CDR2 reads SQIVND (reference sequence). This CDR3 spans 17 amino acids. The V gene lost 8 bases and the J gene lost 0 bases, with 20 bases spanning the gap. CDR3 region: CASGPRGIGYSNQPQHF. CDR3 nucleotides: TGTGCCAGTGGACCCCGGGGGATAGGGTATAGCAATCAGCCCCAGCATTTT.